The 27 T cell receptor beta chains reported below all come from one sample, sequenced in a study of blood T cell repertoires in COVID-19. Clones were read by immunoSEQ multiplex PCR, and TCRdb kept only the in-frame ones, dropping some. The data contain about 260,000 clones, 88% of them singletons. Specimen: peripheral blood. The source of these receptors is a human donor in a cohort sampled during active COVID-19.

V and J are TRBV4-2 and TRBJ2-7, with D maybe TRBD2 (6 bases). Germline V gene sequence: CDR1 LGHNA, CDR2 YNFKEQ. V was pared by 4 bases and J by 3 bases, with 16 bases between. This CDR3 is 15 amino acids long. Here the CDR3 reads CASSRLRDSLYEQYF. The CDR3 DNA sequence: TGTGCCAGCAGCCGTCTCCGGGACTCTCTCTACGAGCAGTACTTC.

CDR3 nucleotide sequence: TGCGCCAGCAGCCCGGACAGAGGAAGCTACGAGCAGTACTTC. Translated, it gives CASSPDRGSYEQYF. V is TRBV4-3 and J is TRBJ2-7, with TRBD1 as a possible D gene (6 bases). Trimming removed 4 bases from V and 3 bases from J, with 13 bases in between. This CDR3 has 14 residues. Germline CDR1 reads LGHNA; CDR2 reads YSLEER.

This sequence joins TRBV9 and TRBJ2-7; 10 bases are a match to TRBD1. V lost 3 bases, J lost 7 bases, and 16 bases stayed unmatched. The CDR3 extends over 17 amino acids. Germline-derived CDR1 and CDR2 are SGDLS and YYNGEE. The CDR3, as DNA: TGTGCCAGCAGCGGACTTCTCGGGACAGGGGCCGGGGGAGAGCAGTACTTC. It yields the protein CASSGLLGTGAGGEQYF.

Here the CDR3 reads CASSFRQTNTEAFF. CDR3 in DNA: TGTGCCAGCAGTTTCCGGCAGACTAACACTGAAGCTTTCTTT. This sequence joins TRBV28 and TRBJ1-1; D unclear. The CDR3 is made up of 14 amino acids. Germline V CDR1 and CDR2: MDHEN, SYDVKM. Trimming removed 3 bases at V and 2 bases at J, with 10 bases between.

This rearrangement joins TRBV18 to TRBJ2-1, with D possibly matching TRBD1 (6 bases). CDR3 length equals 14 residues. CDR1 KGHSH and CDR2 LQKENI come from the germline V gene. The ends were cut back, 3 bases at V and 6 bases at J, with 12 bases in the middle. CDR3 in amino acids: CASSPGTYRNEQFF. DNA for the CDR3: TGTGCCAGCTCACCTGGGACATACCGCAATGAGCAGTTCTTC.

CDR3 coding DNA: TGTGCCCCGCGGAACTTTCCCTACGAGCAGTACTTC. Amino acids: CAPRNFPYEQYF. V is TRBV27 and J is TRBJ2-7; unclear D gene. Trimming cost V 11 bases and J 2 bases, with 13 bases left between them. The CDR3 is 12 amino acids. Germline-derived CDR1 and CDR2 are MNHEY and SMNVEV (reference sequence).

V usage is TRBV7-3 and J usage is TRBJ1-1; 8 nucleotides align to TRBD1. The germline CDR1 and CDR2 sequences are SGHTA and FQGTGA. The CDR3 totals 14 residues. Trimming removed 6 bases from V and 6 bases from J; junction bases left unmatched: 9. The CDR3 loop is CASRPGQGRAEAFF. CDR3 coding DNA: TGTGCCAGCAGGCCAGGACAGGGCAGGGCTGAAGCTTTCTTT. Complete variable domain (other parts from reference TRBV7-3 and TRBJ1-1): GAGVSQTPSNKVTEKGKYVELRCDPISGHTALYWYRQSLGQGPEFLIYFQGTGAADDSGLPNDRFFAVRPEGSVSTLKIQRTERGDSAVYLCASRPGQGRAEAFFGQGTRLTVV.

The chain is built from TRBV5-1 and TRBJ2-7; D is ambiguous. Trimming cost V 0 bases and J 7 bases, with 11 bases left between them. The CDR3 totals 13 residues. CDR1 and CDR2 (germline): SGHRS, YFSETQ. CDR3 amino acids: CASSLGTMREQYF. DNA of the CDR3: TGCGCCAGCAGCTTGGGAACCATGAGGGAGCAGTACTTC.

The rearrangement uses TRBV10-3 and TRBJ1-2; the D gene is possibly TRBD1 (6 bases). The V and J ends lost 9 bases and 2 bases respectively, with 16 bases between them. CDR3 length: 14 residues. Looked up from germline, CDR1 is ENHRY and CDR2 is SYGVKD. This CDR3 reads CAITRDTLNYGYTF. CDR3 DNA: TGTGCCATAACCCGGGACACCCTAAACTATGGCTACACCTTC.

The J gene is TRBJ2-7, the V gene TRBV30, with TRBD2 identical over 15 bases. CDR1 and CDR2 (germline): GTSNPN, SVGIG (reference sequence). Trimming removed 2 bases from V and 6 bases from J; junction bases left unmatched: 2. The CDR3 runs to 14 residues. The DNA of the CDR3 is TGTGCCTGGAGTAGGGGACTAGCGGGAGGCGAGCAGTACTTC. Translating it yields CAWSRGLAGGEQYF.

This chain connects TRBV6-5 to TRBJ2-7; TRBD1 agrees at 7 bases. The CDR3 sequence is 16 residues long. Germline trimming cut 2 bases from V and 2 bases from J; bases unmatched to any gene: 9. Germline V CDR1 and CDR2: MNHEY, SVGAGI. CDR3 DNA sequence: TGTGCCAGCAGTTACACAGCCGGGACAGAAACCTACGAGCAGTACTTC. It translates to CASSYTAGTETYEQYF.

The J gene is TRBJ2-1, the V gene TRBV21-1; the DNA was not compared with TRBD2, the D call given in the table. TRBV21-1 represents a pseudogene. CDR3 length: 14 residues. The CDR3 spells CASSNGGAWDEQFF. CDR3 DNA sequence: TGTGCCAGCAGCAACGGCGGTGCATGGGATGAGCAGTTCTTC.

This chain links TRBV7-3 with TRBJ2-7, with TRBD1 matching over 8 bases. Trimming removed 5 bases from V and 5 bases from J; junction bases left unmatched: 8. The CDR3 covers 14 residues. Germline V gene data show CDR1 as SGHTA and CDR2 as FQGTGA. The CDR3 bases are TGTGCCAGCAGCGCGACAGGGGAGATCCACGAGCAGTACTTC. Encoded protein: CASSATGEIHEQYF.

This clone was seen a handful of times. This chain joins TRBV12-3 or TRBV12-4 and TRBJ1-1; a possible D gene is TRBD1 (6 bases). This CDR3 is built from 12 residues. Trimming left V 6 bases short and J 3 bases short, with 8 bases between. The CDR3 loop reads CASSQGYTEAFF. In DNA form, the CDR3 reads TGTGCCAGCAGCCAGGGGTACACTGAAGCTTTCTTT.

This clone was seen a single time. An end of the junction does not agree with germline; a read error may underlie this. The chain has TRBV4-3 and TRBJ2-7; tentative D call: TRBD2 (7 bases). Germline V gene data show CDR1 as LGHNA and CDR2 as YSLEER. The CDR3 is made up of 18 amino acids. The CDR3 spells CARSPAGPGAGVQYEQYF. The DNA of the CDR3 is TGCGCCCGCAGCCCCGCGGGGCCGGGGGCGGGGGTCCAATACGAGCAGTACTTC.

This rearrangement joins TRBV28 to TRBJ1-2; D not resolved. The germline CDR1 and CDR2 sequences are MDHEN and SYDVKM. V was clipped by 4 bases and J by 7 bases, with 10 bases between them. There are 12 residues in the CDR3. CDR3 protein: CASSSSRAGYTF. CDR3 sequence (DNA): TGTGCCAGCAGTTCATCGAGGGCTGGCTACACCTTC.

The rearrangement links TRBV6-6 to TRBJ2-5, with 10 bases aligning to TRBD1. The CDR3 is 14 residues long. Germline CDR1 and CDR2: MNHNY and SVGAGI (reference sequence). The V gene end was trimmed by 5 bases and the J gene end by 1 base; junction bases not matched to a gene: 1. CDR3 amino acids: CASSGTGAQETQYF. DNA for the CDR3: TGTGCCAGCAGTGGGACAGGGGCCCAAGAGACCCAGTACTTC.

The chain joins TRBV28 to TRBJ1-2; D is unclear. The CDR3 totals 14 residues. Germline CDR1 reads MDHEN; CDR2 reads SYDVKM. Trimming removed 3 bases at V and 4 bases at J, with 12 bases between. The CDR3 region is CASSFSGLSYGYTF. For the CDR3, the DNA is TGTGCCAGCAGTTTTAGTGGGCTGAGCTATGGCTACACCTTC.

The chain has TRBV6-5 and TRBJ2-7; 10 nucleotides match TRBD1. V lost 6 bases to trimming and J lost 2 bases; unmatched junction nucleotides: 4. Germline CDR1 and CDR2: MNHEY and SVGAGI. This CDR3 is 14 amino acids long. The chain's CDR3 is CASRSGTGAYEQYF. DNA for the CDR3: TGTGCCAGCAGGTCCGGGACAGGGGCCTACGAGCAGTACTTC.

This clone was observed a few times. J is TRBJ1-2 and V is TRBV10-3, with 7 bases identical to TRBD1. V gave up 0 bases and J gave up 4 bases; unmatched junction bases: 5. Per germline, CDR1 ENHRY and CDR2 SYGVKD. CDR3 size: 15 residues. The CDR3 nucleotides are TGTGCCATCAGTGAGTCACAGGGGCTGCTCTATGGCTACACCTTC. Translation gives CAISESQGLLYGYTF.

The rearrangement joins TRBV12-3 or TRBV12-4 to TRBJ1-5; D possibly corresponds to TRBD1 (5 bases). Trimming cost V 7 bases and J 8 bases, with 12 bases left between them. This CDR3 contains 12 residues. For the CDR3, the DNA is TGTGCCAGCACCATTGGGGGGGAGCCCCAGCATTTT. This encodes CASTIGGEPQHF.

CDR3 sequence reads: CASSPWTGWTYGYTF. CDR3 in DNA: TGTGCCAGCAGCCCATGGACAGGGTGGACCTATGGCTACACCTTC. The chain employs TRBV3-1 (or the pseudogene TRBV3-2) and TRBJ1-2; 8 nucleotides agree with TRBD1. The ends lost 4 bases at V and 4 bases at J; junction bases unmatched: 8. The germline gives CDR1 LGHDT, CDR2 YNNKEL (reference sequence). CDR3 length: 15 amino acids.

This clone appeared a single time. The V gene is TRBV7-8, the J gene TRBJ1-2, with no clear D. Trimming took 7 bases from V and 8 from J, leaving 14 bases between them. This CDR3 region has 12 residues. Germline loops: CDR1 SGHVS, CDR2 FQNEAQ. The CDR3 DNA reads as TGTGCCAGCACCTCCGGCGGGAACGGCTACACCTTC. Translating gives CASTSGGNGYTF.

V usage is TRBV5-1 and J usage is TRBJ2-5; 8 bases are shared with TRBD1. With V trimmed by 5 bases and J by 5 bases, 8 bases remained unmatched. The CDR3 is 14 residues long. Germline loops: CDR1 SGHRS, CDR2 YFSETQ. CDR3 sequence (DNA): TGCGCCAGCAGATTGTCAGGGGGCCGGGAGACCCAGTACTTC. As protein: CASRLSGGRETQYF.

The chain combines TRBV27 with TRBJ2-3; 7 nucleotides line up with TRBD1. From germline, CDR1 is MNHEY and CDR2 SMNVEV (reference sequence). The CDR3 extends over 13 amino acids. V shed 6 bases, J shed 5 bases, and the junction held 5 bases outside the gene matches. The CDR3 sequence: CASRPTGRDTQYF. CDR3 nucleotide sequence: TGTGCCAGCAGACCGACAGGGAGAGATACGCAGTATTTT.

This chain links TRBV15 with TRBJ2-5; a weak D match, TRBD1 (6 bases). CDR1 LNHNV and CDR2 YYDKDF come from the germline V gene (reference sequence). Trimming removed 2 bases from V and 0 bases from J, with 7 bases in between. The CDR3 contains 14 residues. The CDR3 DNA reads as TGTGCCACCAGCAGAAACAGGGACCAAGAGACCCAGTACTTC. This translates into CATSRNRDQETQYF.

CDR3 residues: CASSLGNSGVYEQYF. The DNA for the CDR3 is TGTGCCAGCAGCTTAGGCAATAGCGGGGTCTACGAGCAGTACTTC. The chain carries TRBV11-2 and TRBJ2-7, with 8 nucleotides matching TRBD2. The CDR3 has 15 residues. Germline trimming cut 1 base from V and 3 bases from J; bases unmatched to any gene: 5. Germline V gene sequence: CDR1 SGHAT, CDR2 FQNNGV.